These T cell receptor beta chains were read from a single sample in a study of T cells in Graves' hyperthyroidism and ophthalmopathy. TCRdb recomputed calls from the multiplex PCR reads with MiXCR, one row per CDR3 protein. The sample lists nearly 250,000 distinct CDR3 sequences, about a sixth occurring once. Sample: blood. These receptors originate from a woman between 18 and 29 years old with Graves' ophthalmopathy. Both conserved end residues are trimmed from each CDR3.

J	V	CDR3
TRBJ2-7	TRBV4-3	ASSQVPGPYEQY
TRBJ2-1	TRBV7-9	ASSLNSQRANEQF
TRBJ2-5	TRBV3-1	ASSHAGEQETQY
TRBJ2-3	TRBV11-2	ASSLGRLAGTDTQY
TRBJ2-4	TRBV28	ASNSQGIAKNIQY
TRBJ2-1	TRBV6-1	ASSRDRPTYNEQF
TRBJ1-1	TRBV5-6	ASSLASDSEAF
TRBJ2-1	TRBV7-6	ASSGSSLAGGSYNEQF
TRBJ2-7	TRBV7-6	ASCCDSSYEQY
TRBJ2-3	TRBV7-6	ASSLGGGRDTQY
TRBJ2-7	TRBV15	ATSNEQGAGYEQY
TRBJ1-5	TRBV20-1	SARSGQVQGNQPQH
TRBJ2-7	TRBV7-2	ASSSRTSGRAGEQY
TRBJ1-1	TRBV6-5	ASSYYPGPNTEAF
TRBJ2-3	TRBV9	ASSVSRDRGAGTDTQY
TRBJ2-5	TRBV4-1	ASSPVGRGPQETQY
TRBJ2-1	TRBV6-2/TRBV6-3	ASSYWKGGRFGNEQF
TRBJ1-6	TRBV28	ASSSTGQRDSPLH
TRBJ1-2	TRBV20-1	SARSRDRASNNYGYT
TRBJ1-6	TRBV27	ASSLKYAGLNSPLH
TRBJ2-1	TRBV6-4	ASSDSLYNEQF
TRBJ2-5	TRBV7-2	ASSLGASGGWGTQY
TRBJ1-6	TRBV7-9	ASSSNEGLPLH
TRBJ2-1	TRBV7-9	ASSEQTSGDEQF
TRBJ2-1	TRBV6-2/TRBV6-3	ASSFTLTSGGYNEQF
TRBJ2-3	TRBV7-9	ASRMGALTDTQY
TRBJ2-7	TRBV20-1	SASRTGGGNEQY
TRBJ1-1	TRBV6-5	ASSYSRGTEAF
TRBJ1-1	TRBV18	ASSTWTGGNTEAF
TRBJ1-3	TRBV28	AGTQADGNTIY
TRBJ2-7	TRBV7-2	ASSLDRGGSVSDYGQY
TRBJ1-6	TRBV19	ASSPDVGVVNSPLH
TRBJ1-2	TRBV12-3/TRBV12-4	ASSLAGTSHGYT
TRBJ1-2	TRBV27	ASSLYQGQPDGYT
TRBJ2-7	TRBV19	ASSMHSKYEQY
TRBJ1-3	TRBV9	ASSETDSGNTIY
TRBJ1-5	TRBV4-2	ASSRITGDNQPQH
TRBJ2-3	TRBV6-1	ASSLGTSGPTDTQY
TRBJ1-2	TRBV19	ASSFRTGSLYGYT
TRBJ2-7	TRBV28	ASSPSGQGDNEQY
TRBJ1-1	TRBV7-2	ASSPRQGNTEAF
TRBJ1-3	TRBV20-1	KAGVGNTIY
TRBJ1-1	TRBV6-1	ASTSTGVNTEAF
TRBJ2-1	TRBV18	ASSPQRNEQF
TRBJ1-6	TRBV5-1	ASSAQGQGRTPLH
TRBJ2-4	TRBV12-3/TRBV12-4	ASSFSSEDIQY
TRBJ1-5	TRBV28	ASSFGGSVNQPQH
TRBJ1-1	TRBV7-3	ASSLRGTNTEAF
TRBJ2-3	TRBV12-3/TRBV12-4	ASSETGGTDTQY
TRBJ2-3	TRBV11-2	ASSHPQATDTQY
TRBJ2-3	TRBV28	ASSWNRPTDTQY
TRBJ2-7	TRBV7-2	ASSLVGPSYEQY
TRBJ1-2	TRBV28	ASNDRGNYGYT
TRBJ1-1	TRBV24-1	ATSGGWNTEAF
TRBJ2-2	TRBV30	AWSVHTGELF
TRBJ2-1	TRBV20-1	SVKEARF
TRBJ1-4	TRBV5-6	ASSLGYGNEKLF